These T cell receptor beta chains were read from a single sample in a study of cytomegalovirus exposure and HLA in healthy donors. Sequencing used immunoSEQ multiplex PCR; TCRdb keeps in-frame clones, though not all of them. In the table there are around 170,000 clones, roughly 82% of which are singletons. Source material: PBMCs. The receptors originated from a woman aged 45-60 years in good health and CMV-seropositive. Each CDR3 is given with its conserved first and last residue. A D gene is named only where the DNA matches it firmly. A clone size is listed for some rows: how often the clone was seen (once, few, many), or a class if it is expanded.

d_call: TRBD1; j_call: TRBJ1-3; v_call: TRBV7-2; clone_size: -; cdr3_nt: TGTGCCAGCAGCTTAGCGACAGGGGTAGCCGGAAACACCATATATTTT; cdr3_aa: CASSLATGVAGNTIYF
d_call: TRBD2; j_call: TRBJ2-5; v_call: TRBV19; clone_size: -; cdr3_nt: TGTGCCAGTAGTATCGGGGGGGGCGCGGAGACCCAGTACTTC; cdr3_aa: CASSIGGGAETQYF
d_call: -; j_call: TRBJ2-3; v_call: TRBV7-2; clone_size: -; cdr3_nt: TGTGCCAGCAGCTTAGGCGATCTTAATACGCAGTATTTT; cdr3_aa: CASSLGDLNTQYF
d_call: -; j_call: TRBJ1-6; v_call: TRBV7-9; clone_size: -; cdr3_nt: TGTGCCAGCAGCTTAATACCGGGAGGCTCACCCCTCCACTTT; cdr3_aa: CASSLIPGGSPLHF
d_call: -; j_call: TRBJ2-7; v_call: TRBV15; clone_size: -; cdr3_nt: TGTGCCACCAGCAGAGATCCCAGCTCCTACGAGCAGTACTTC; cdr3_aa: CATSRDPSSYEQYF
d_call: -; j_call: TRBJ2-3; v_call: TRBV5-1; clone_size: -; cdr3_nt: TGCGCCAGCAGCCCAGCCCGGGGTCAGGCAGATACGCAGTATTTT; cdr3_aa: CASSPARGQADTQYF
d_call: -; j_call: TRBJ2-7; v_call: TRBV18; clone_size: -; cdr3_nt: TGTGCCAGCTCACCGCGCGAGACCTACGAGCAGTACTTC; cdr3_aa: CASSPRETYEQYF
d_call: TRBD1; j_call: TRBJ2-7; v_call: TRBV18; clone_size: -; cdr3_nt: TGTGCCAGCTCACCAAGGCAGGGGGCGGACGAGCAGTACTTC; cdr3_aa: CASSPRQGADEQYF
d_call: -; j_call: TRBJ1-2; v_call: TRBV14; clone_size: few; cdr3_nt: TGTGCCAGCAGCCAAGACCAAGGAGGTTTCTATGGCTACACCTTC; cdr3_aa: CASSQDQGGFYGYTF
d_call: TRBD1; j_call: TRBJ2-1; v_call: TRBV7-2; clone_size: -; cdr3_nt: TGTGCCAGCAGCTTGCGCAGGGGGTATAATGAGCAGTTCTTC; cdr3_aa: CASSLRRGYNEQFF
d_call: TRBD2; j_call: TRBJ2-4; v_call: TRBV2; clone_size: -; cdr3_nt: TGTGCCAGCATGGCGCGCGGCGCGGGGGGGCCCCGGGACATTCAGTACTTC; cdr3_aa: CASMARGAGGPRDIQYF
d_call: -; j_call: TRBJ1-2; v_call: TRBV2; clone_size: -; cdr3_nt: TGTGCCAGCAGAGGGGTTAACTATGGCTACACCTTC; cdr3_aa: CASRGVNYGYTF
d_call: -; j_call: TRBJ1-3; v_call: TRBV27; clone_size: -; cdr3_nt: TGTGCCAGCAGCAAAAGGGGGACTGGAAACACCATATATTTT; cdr3_aa: CASSKRGTGNTIYF
d_call: TRBD1; j_call: TRBJ1-1; v_call: TRBV18; clone_size: -; cdr3_nt: TGTGCCAGCTCTGGGGACAGGAACACTGAAGCTTTCTTT; cdr3_aa: CASSGDRNTEAFF
d_call: -; j_call: TRBJ2-1; v_call: TRBV9; clone_size: once; cdr3_nt: TGTGCCAGCAGCGTAGGATTACGGGGGGCCGGCAATGAGCAGTTCTTC; cdr3_aa: CASSVGLRGAGNEQFF
d_call: TRBD1; j_call: TRBJ1-1; v_call: TRBV6-5; clone_size: -; cdr3_nt: TGTGCCAGCAGCTCGCCCCCGGGACAGGGGGCTTTCTTT; cdr3_aa: CASSSPPGQGAFF
d_call: -; j_call: TRBJ2-7; v_call: TRBV10-3; clone_size: -; cdr3_nt: TGTGCCATCAGCCAGGGAGGTAGGAACGAGCAGTACTTC; cdr3_aa: CAISQGGRNEQYF
d_call: -; j_call: TRBJ2-1; v_call: TRBV9; clone_size: -; cdr3_nt: TGTGCCAGCAGCCTCAGGACAGCCTCTAGCTCCTACAATGAGCAGTTCTTC; cdr3_aa: CASSLRTASSSYNEQFF
d_call: -; j_call: TRBJ1-1; v_call: TRBV28; clone_size: -; cdr3_nt: TGTGCCAGCAGCAGTACAACGAACACTGAAGCTTTCTTT; cdr3_aa: CASSSTTNTEAFF
d_call: TRBD1; j_call: TRBJ1-2; v_call: TRBV7-3; clone_size: -; cdr3_nt: TGTGCCAGCAGCGACCGGGACAGGGGGGTTGAGCGGGGCTACACCTTC; cdr3_aa: CASSDRDRGVERGYTF
d_call: TRBD2; j_call: TRBJ2-5; v_call: TRBV4-3; clone_size: few; cdr3_nt: TGCGCCAGCAGCCAAGATTGGGGGGGAGTTGGAGAGACCCAGTACTTC; cdr3_aa: CASSQDWGGVGETQYF
d_call: TRBD1; j_call: TRBJ2-7; v_call: TRBV5-1; clone_size: few; cdr3_nt: TGCGCCAGCAGCGAACAGGGGGCTGAATCCGAGCAGTACTTC; cdr3_aa: CASSEQGAESEQYF
d_call: -; j_call: TRBJ2-3; v_call: TRBV29-1; clone_size: -; cdr3_nt: TGCAGCGGAATCGGAGTTAGGTCAGATACGCAGTATTTT; cdr3_aa: CSGIGVRSDTQYF
d_call: -; j_call: TRBJ1-2; v_call: TRBV6-1; clone_size: -; cdr3_nt: TGTGCCAGCAGTGAAGGATTGAGTTATGGCTACACCTTC; cdr3_aa: CASSEGLSYGYTF
d_call: -; j_call: TRBJ2-1; v_call: TRBV19; clone_size: -; cdr3_nt: TGTGCCAGTATTGGGCTTATGGGTGAGCAGTTCTTC; cdr3_aa: CASIGLMGEQFF
d_call: TRBD2; j_call: TRBJ2-5; v_call: TRBV28; clone_size: -; cdr3_nt: TGTGCCAGCAGAACCAGCCGGCTAGCGGGGGGCAGGGAGACCCAGTACTTC; cdr3_aa: CASRTSRLAGGRETQYF
d_call: -; j_call: TRBJ2-2; v_call: TRBV11-2; clone_size: -; cdr3_nt: TGTGCCAGCAGCTTAGTAGGCGGAAAATACAGGGCCGGGGAGCTGTTTTTT; cdr3_aa: CASSLVGGKYRAGELFF
d_call: TRBD1; j_call: TRBJ2-4; v_call: TRBV2; clone_size: -; cdr3_nt: TGTGCCAGCAGTGAGACAGGGGTCGGCAAAAACATTCAGTACTTC; cdr3_aa: CASSETGVGKNIQYF
d_call: -; j_call: TRBJ2-7; v_call: TRBV5-5; clone_size: -; cdr3_nt: TGTGCCAGCAGCTTGTTACAGGGGGGGGACGAGCAGTACTTC; cdr3_aa: CASSLLQGGDEQYF
d_call: TRBD1; j_call: TRBJ2-5; v_call: TRBV7-9; clone_size: -; cdr3_nt: TGTGCCAGCAGCTTCTTAGGGGGCGGAGGGACCCAGTACTTC; cdr3_aa: CASSFLGGGGTQYF
d_call: -; j_call: TRBJ1-1; v_call: TRBV7-2; clone_size: -; cdr3_nt: TGTGCCAGCAGGGGAGGAGGTCGACAGATGAACACTGAAGCTTTCTTT; cdr3_aa: CASRGGGRQMNTEAFF
d_call: -; j_call: TRBJ2-2; v_call: TRBV18; clone_size: -; cdr3_nt: TGTGCCAGCTCAAGGGGACAAATGAACACCGGGGAGCTGTTTTTT; cdr3_aa: CASSRGQMNTGELFF
d_call: -; j_call: TRBJ1-1; v_call: TRBV14; clone_size: -; cdr3_nt: TGTGCCAGCAGCCAAGAGCGGGACCCGGCAGATGCTTTCTTT; cdr3_aa: CASSQERDPADAFF
d_call: TRBD1; j_call: TRBJ2-3; v_call: TRBV2; clone_size: -; cdr3_nt: TGTGCCACCGCCAGGGGGCTTGGAGATACGCAGTATTTT; cdr3_aa: CATARGLGDTQYF
d_call: TRBD1; j_call: TRBJ2-1; v_call: TRBV7-6; clone_size: -; cdr3_nt: TGTGCCAGCAGCCCACTACAGGGGGCGAGCGGTGAGCAGTTCTTC; cdr3_aa: CASSPLQGASGEQFF
d_call: -; j_call: TRBJ2-7; v_call: TRBV21-1; clone_size: -; cdr3_nt: TGTGCCAGCAGCATAGGAGACAGTTTTATCTCCTCGGACGAGCAGTACTTC; cdr3_aa: CASSIGDSFISSDEQYF
d_call: -; j_call: TRBJ1-2; v_call: TRBV7-9; clone_size: -; cdr3_nt: TGTGCCAGCAGCTTAGAGCGGGGTACCTATGGCTACACCTTC; cdr3_aa: CASSLERGTYGYTF
d_call: TRBD2; j_call: TRBJ2-7; v_call: TRBV10-1; clone_size: few; cdr3_nt: TGCGCCAGCAGTGACCCGACTAGCGGGGAGACCTACGAGCAGTACTTC; cdr3_aa: CASSDPTSGETYEQYF
d_call: -; j_call: TRBJ1-1; v_call: TRBV28; clone_size: -; cdr3_nt: TGTGCCAGCAGTCACTCCTTGGACACTGAAGCTTTCTTT; cdr3_aa: CASSHSLDTEAFF
d_call: -; j_call: TRBJ2-1; v_call: TRBV5-1; clone_size: few; cdr3_nt: TGCGCCAGCAGCGAACGGAGCTCCTACAATGAGCAGTTCTTC; cdr3_aa: CASSERSSYNEQFF
d_call: -; j_call: TRBJ1-2; v_call: TRBV19; clone_size: -; cdr3_nt: TGTGCCAGTAGTATGCGGGGAGATGCGAGTGGCTACACCTTC; cdr3_aa: CASSMRGDASGYTF
d_call: -; j_call: TRBJ1-3; v_call: TRBV7-9; clone_size: once; cdr3_nt: TGTGCCAGCATCCCGGTGAGCTCTGGAAACACCATATATTTT; cdr3_aa: CASIPVSSGNTIYF
d_call: TRBD1; j_call: TRBJ1-6; v_call: TRBV6-9; clone_size: -; cdr3_nt: TGTGCCAGCAGTTCGTGGCGGGGACAGGGAAAATCACCCCTCCACTTT; cdr3_aa: CASSSWRGQGKSPLHF
d_call: TRBD2; j_call: TRBJ2-5; v_call: TRBV4-1; clone_size: -; cdr3_nt: TGCGCCAGCAGCCCAAGAGGGAGCGGGGGGCTGGAGACCCAGTACTTC; cdr3_aa: CASSPRGSGGLETQYF
d_call: -; j_call: TRBJ1-2; v_call: TRBV29-1; clone_size: -; cdr3_nt: TGCAGCGTTTACACAGGGCCGAACTATGGCTACACCTTC; cdr3_aa: CSVYTGPNYGYTF
d_call: TRBD2; j_call: TRBJ2-2; v_call: TRBV4-2; clone_size: -; cdr3_nt: TGTGCCAGCAGCCAAGAAAAGGGGAGGGACACCGGGGAGCTGTTTTTT; cdr3_aa: CASSQEKGRDTGELFF
d_call: -; j_call: TRBJ2-5; v_call: TRBV27; clone_size: -; cdr3_nt: TGTGCCAGCAGTTTGGCCGGCAGCGGAGAGACCCAGTACTTC; cdr3_aa: CASSLAGSGETQYF
d_call: TRBD2; j_call: TRBJ2-1; v_call: TRBV4-2; clone_size: -; cdr3_nt: TGTGCCAGCAGCCCCAACCGGCCTAGCGGTTACAATGAGCAGTTCTTC; cdr3_aa: CASSPNRPSGYNEQFF